Listed below are T cell receptor beta chains from one sample, sequenced in a study of blood T cell repertoires in COVID-19. The method was immunoSEQ multiplex PCR; TCRdb's version includes in-frame clones alone and lacks a portion of them. The profile covers 150,000 or so clones, with around 83% appearing a single time and 9.2% taken by the ten largest. The source material was PBMCs or T cells enriched from blood (not recorded which). All receptors come from a man aged 45-65 years who had recovered from COVID-19. Each CDR3 is given with its conserved first and last residue. Fields, in order: V gene, CDR3 length, CDR3 protein.

TRBV28,16,CASELQTGQRNSPLHF
TRBV6-5,15,CASSPNRVANEKLFF
TRBV18,15,CASSSGLVGSYEQYF
TRBV5-1,16,CASRVTGLTGTGELFF
TRBV7-8,13,CASSLGANYGYTF
TRBV16,15,CASSQSSGPGNTIYF
TRBV27,11,CASGDSRGYTF
TRBV19,15,CASTSGVDRGYEQFF
TRBV9,19,CASSLKSGTGGADTGELFF
TRBV4-1,15,CASSQESGSSYEQYF
TRBV24-1,12,CATSGVTGELFF
TRBV4-1,15,CASSRGTSGGYEQFF
TRBV2,16,CASSASRDRIFYEQYF
TRBV18,12,CASSPSGNTIYF
TRBV7-2,18,CASSLRLAGASSYNEQFF
TRBV3-1/TRBV3-2,15,CASRGSSSYNSPLHF
TRBV18,17,CASSLIPATGPTLRAFF
TRBV5-1,14,CASSPAQVTDTQYF
TRBV27,12,CASGASPDTQYF
TRBV15,17,CATSRDHGGQGYQPQHF
TRBV6-4,14,CASRRTPSTDTQYF
TRBV6-5,15,CASSLQGFRTDTQYF
TRBV6-6,16,CASGITGRGFGEKLFF
TRBV18,15,CASSYGQGGFETQYF
TRBV27,15,CASSPQPGLRDTQYF
TRBV20-1,16,CSASRTGTGYYNEQFF
TRBV24-1,15,CATSDPTGDGEKLFF
TRBV6-5,15,CASSYPGTGGYEQYF
TRBV6-5,14,CASSYSTGNTEAFF
TRBV6-5,16,CASSYSRVWGSYEQYF
TRBV7-9,13,CASSLGANTEAFF
TRBV30,13,CAWSGRFREKLFF
TRBV7-8,13,CASMAGGGETQYF
TRBV18,16,CASSLTKSGGKDEQYF
TRBV13,19,CASSPWGVAGGWNTGELFF
TRBV6-2/TRBV6-3,16,CASTPRSGGGTDTQYF
TRBV18,17,CASSPTNTGASGNTIYF
TRBV7-2,14,CASSFRTSTDTQYF
TRBV5-8,16,CASSFFRGGLVDEQFF
TRBV6-2/TRBV6-3,17,CASSYNDGPGGLDEQFF
TRBV25-1,11,CASSAGYEQYF
TRBV4-1,17,CASSQVRGGIVYNEQFF
TRBV6-5,16,CASSSTGTSSGNTIYF